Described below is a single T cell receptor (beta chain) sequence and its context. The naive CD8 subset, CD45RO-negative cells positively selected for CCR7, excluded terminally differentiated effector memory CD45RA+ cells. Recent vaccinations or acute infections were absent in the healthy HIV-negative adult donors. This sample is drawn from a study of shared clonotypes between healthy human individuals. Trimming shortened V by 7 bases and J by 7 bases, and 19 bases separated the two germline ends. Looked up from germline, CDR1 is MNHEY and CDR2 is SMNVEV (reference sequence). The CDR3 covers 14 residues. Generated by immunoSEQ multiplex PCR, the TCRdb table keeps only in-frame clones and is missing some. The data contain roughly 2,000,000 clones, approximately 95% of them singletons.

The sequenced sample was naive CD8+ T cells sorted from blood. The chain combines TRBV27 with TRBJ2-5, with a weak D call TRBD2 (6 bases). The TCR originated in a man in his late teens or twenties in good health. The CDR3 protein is CASNYGGGLGTQYF. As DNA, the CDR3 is TGTGCCAGCAACTACGGGGGAGGTTTGGGGACCCAGTACTTC.